A single sample gave rise to the 23 T cell receptor beta chains below, sequenced in a study of Ad26.COV2.S vaccination and SARS-CoV-2 variants. Only in-frame clones appear in the TCRdb table, and some are missing; sequencing was by immunoSEQ multiplex PCR. The table lists 200,000 to 300,000 clones, around 87% of them singletons. The treatment denotes: roughly 19 received Ad26.COV2.S at low or high dose, single or two shots; five or six received placebo; per-sample allocation not given. All samples were drawn on day 63, counting from the first vaccine or placebo injection. Sequenced material: peripheral blood, taken in a trial of Ad26.COV2.S vaccine versus placebo. These receptors came from a person between 18 and 65 years old who received the Ad26.COV2.S COVID-19 vaccine or a placebo.

This clone was seen a single time. J is TRBJ2-1 and V is TRBV9; D is perhaps TRBD1 (5 bases). CDR3 size: 18 residues. Germline CDR1 and CDR2: SGDLS and YYNGEE. Trimming removed 7 bases at V and 1 base at J, with 24 bases between. The CDR3 reads CASARTARAQLSYNEQFF. The CDR3 DNA reads TGTGCCAGCGCTAGGACGGCCAGGGCCCAGTTGTCCTACAATGAGCAGTTCTTC.

The gene calls are TRBV15 and TRBJ1-4; D not resolved. CDR1 is LNHNV, CDR2 YYDKDF, per germline (reference sequence). Trimming cost V 1 base and J 0 bases, with 12 bases left between them. There are 17 residues in the CDR3. The CDR3 region has the DNA TGTGCCACCAGCAGAGTAGGCAGCCTAGCAACTAATGAAAAACTGTTTTTT. Translating gives CATSRVGSLATNEKLFF. The full variable domain, in which reference TRBV15 and TRBJ1-4 provide the parts outside the CDR3, is DAMVIQNPRYQVTQFGKPVTLSCSQTLNHNVMYWYQQKSSQAPKLLFHYYDKDFNNEADTPDNFQSRRPNTSFCFLDIRSPGLGDTAMYLCATSRVGSLATNEKLFFGSGTQLSVL.

This chain connects TRBV5-1 to TRBJ2-1; D gene unclear. V was shortened by 5 bases and J by 0 bases, with 15 bases between the two germline ends. This CDR3 has 16 amino acids. Germline V gene lookup returns CDR1 SGHRS and CDR2 YFSETQ. The CDR3 sequence is CASRLRETRSYNEQFF. The CDR3, as DNA: TGCGCCAGCAGGTTACGCGAGACACGCTCCTACAATGAGCAGTTCTTC.

This clone was found once. The chain is built from TRBV29-1 and TRBJ2-2; D unclear. The length of the CDR3 is 14 residues. The ends were cut back, 7 bases at V and 4 bases at J, with 16 bases in the middle. Germline V gene data show CDR1 as SQVTM and CDR2 as ANQGSEA. The CDR3 bases are TGCAGCGCGAAGGGAACAGCTGGCACCGGGGAGCTGTTTTTT. This codes for CSAKGTAGTGELFF.

Turning to this clone: The same CDR3 is also encoded by other DNA sequences in this sample. The chain couples TRBV12-3 or TRBV12-4 to TRBJ1-2; D not certain. V was clipped by 3 bases and J by 2 bases, with 7 bases between them. This CDR3 region has 13 residues. The CDR3 region is CASSLRGNYGYTF. The CDR3 nucleotides read TGTGCCAGCAGTTTGAGAGGGAACTATGGCTACACCTTC.

The chain recombines TRBV28 with TRBJ2-5, with 7 bases that match TRBD2. Germline-derived CDR1 and CDR2 are MDHEN and SYDVKM. The ends lost 3 bases at V and 1 base at J; junction bases unmatched: 5. The CDR3 spans 15 residues. The CDR3 bases are TGTGCCAGCAGTTTTAGGAGGACTAGCCAAGAGACCCAGTACTTC. Translating gives CASSFRRTSQETQYF. The full variable domain, its missing parts supplied by reference TRBV28 and TRBJ2-5, is DVKVTQSSRYLVKRTGEKVFLECVQDMDHENMFWYRQDPGLGLRLIYFSYDVKMKEKGDIPEGYSVSREKKERFSLILESASTNQTSMYLCASSFRRTSQETQYFGPGTRLLVL.

J is TRBJ2-7 and V is TRBV28; D is ambiguous. V lost 6 bases to trimming and J lost 2 bases, with 11 bases between them. The germline gives CDR1 MDHEN, CDR2 SYDVKM. This CDR3 has 13 amino acids. As DNA, the CDR3 is TGTGCCAGCAGCCGAATTGTTCCCTACGAGCAGTACTTC. This translates into CASSRIVPYEQYF.

The genes are TRBV7-2 and TRBJ2-3; possible D gene TRBD2, 5 bases. The germline V and J ends were trimmed by 4 bases and 6 bases, with 17 bases remaining between them. Germline V lookup: CDR1 SGHTA, CDR2 FQGNSA. The CDR3 is made up of 15 amino acids. In nucleotides, the CDR3 is TGTGCCAGCAGCTCAGGACCAACTACGGGGGATACGCAGTATTTT. It encodes CASSSGPTTGDTQYF.

The chain links TRBV5-1 to TRBJ2-2; D may be TRBD1 or TRBD2 (5 bases each). Germline V CDR1 and CDR2: SGHRS, YFSETQ. The CDR3 consists of 15 residues. V dropped 6 bases and J dropped 7 bases, with 19 bases sitting between them. CDR3 nucleotides: TGCGCCAGCATCGGATACGGGACCCAGGGCGGGGAGCTGTTTTTT. Its protein product is CASIGYGTQGGELFF. Using reference TRBV5-1 and TRBJ2-2 for the parts outside the CDR3, the full variable domain is KAGVTQTPRYLIKTRGQQVTLSCSPISGHRSVSWYQQTPGQGLQFLFEYFSETQRNKGNFPGRFSGRQFSNSRSEMNVSTLELGDSALYLCASIGYGTQGGELFFGEGSRLTVL.

V usage is TRBV5-6 and J usage is TRBJ2-1; D possibly corresponds to TRBD2 (6 bases). Trimming left V 5 bases short and J 5 bases short, with 14 bases between. CDR1 SGHDT and CDR2 YYEEEE come from the germline V gene. The CDR3 length is 14 residues. CDR3 nucleotides: TGTGCCAGCAGGGCGGGAATCCAGGACAATGAGCAGTTCTTC. Its translation is CASRAGIQDNEQFF.

The rearrangement links TRBV5-1 to TRBJ1-1, with TRBD1 identical over 8 bases. CDR3 length equals 15 residues. From germline, CDR1 is SGHRS and CDR2 YFSETQ. The V segment lost 3 bases and the J segment 2 bases; nucleotides outside the gene matches: 6. The CDR3 sequence is CASSYGTGLNTEAFF. In nucleotides, the CDR3 is TGCGCCAGCAGCTATGGGACAGGATTAAACACTGAAGCTTTCTTT.

This CDR3 is CAIAQGIPYNEQFF. The CDR3 nucleotides are TGTGCCATCGCACAGGGTATCCCCTACAATGAGCAGTTCTTC. The chain is built from TRBV10-3 and TRBJ2-1; D is perhaps TRBD1 (6 bases). This CDR3 has 14 residues. CDR1 and CDR2 from the germline V gene are ENHRY and SYGVKD. Trimming pared 8 bases from V and 2 bases from J, leaving 13 bases between.

The rearrangement links TRBV5-1 to TRBJ1-2; D possibly corresponds to TRBD1 (5 bases). With 4 bases removed from V and 13 bases from J, the gap between germline ends came to 17 bases. This CDR3 comprises 12 residues. Per germline, CDR1 SGHRS and CDR2 YFSETQ. The CDR3, as DNA: TGCGCCAGCAGCGCCGGGACCCCCTCAAGCACCTTC. This encodes CASSAGTPSSTF.

V and J are TRBV28 and TRBJ1-5; 7 bases are shared with TRBD1. Germline V CDR1 and CDR2: MDHEN, SYDVKM. The CDR3 has 16 residues. V shed 3 bases and J 2 bases; nucleotides not matched to a gene: 7. The CDR3, as DNA: TGTGCCAGCAGTTTCCTCTCAGGGGGGGGCAATCAGCCCCAGCATTTT. The encoded protein is CASSFLSGGGNQPQHF.

The chain combines TRBV6-2 or TRBV6-3 with TRBJ2-7; D is undetermined. CDR3 length: 13 amino acids. CDR1 is MNHEY, CDR2 SVGEGT, per germline. Trimming cost V 0 bases and J 3 bases, with 6 bases left between them. In DNA, the CDR3 is TGTGCCAGCAGTTACTCGATCCGCTACGAGCAGTACTTC. This sequence encodes CASSYSIRYEQYF.

The V gene is TRBV4-1, the J gene TRBJ1-1, with D tentatively TRBD1 (5 bases). CDR1 MGHRA and CDR2 YSYEKL come from the germline V gene. CDR3 size: 14 residues. V lost 2 bases and J 5 bases, leaving 12 bases between the germline ends. CDR3 loop: CASSQYSQGTEAFF. CDR3 nucleotide sequence: TGCGCCAGCAGCCAATACTCTCAGGGTACTGAAGCTTTCTTT.

A few counts support this clone. This chain connects TRBV24-1 to TRBJ1-6; 9 bases fit TRBD1. The CDR3 has 16 amino acids. The V segment lost 3 bases and the J segment 9 bases; nucleotides outside the gene matches: 8. CDR1 is KGHDR, CDR2 SFDVKD, per germline. This CDR3 is CATSDATGGGSSPLHF. Here the CDR3 DNA reads TGTGCCACCAGTGATGCTACAGGGGGCGGGAGTTCACCCCTCCACTTT.

The chain uses TRBV7-2 and TRBJ2-3; 10 bases map to TRBD1. The CDR3 is 17 residues long. Germline CDR1 SGHTA, CDR2 FQGNSA. The J segment lost 4 bases and the V segment lost 3 bases, leaving 10 bases of the junction unmatched. The CDR3 loop reads CASSFDRGHLLADTQYF. The CDR3 DNA is TGTGCCAGCAGCTTCGACAGGGGGCACCTATTGGCAGATACGCAGTATTTT.

The chain uses TRBV15 and TRBJ1-5; D unclear. V dropped 8 bases and J dropped 3 bases, with 14 bases sitting between them. The CDR3 totals 14 residues. Germline CDR1 LNHNV, CDR2 YYDKDF (reference sequence). DNA for the CDR3: TGTGCCACCTCCGGCTCCGGTTTCAATCAGCCCCAGCATTTT. Encoded protein: CATSGSGFNQPQHF.

The chain couples TRBV7-9 to TRBJ2-1; D gene ambiguous. The V end lost 1 base, the J end lost 6 bases, and 10 bases lay between the germline ends. In germline, CDR1 is SEHNR, CDR2 FQNEAQ (reference sequence). The CDR3 covers 14 residues. The CDR3 here is CASSLVSQVNEQFF. The CDR3 bases are TGTGCCAGCAGCTTAGTCTCCCAGGTCAATGAGCAGTTCTTC.

This rearrangement joins TRBV24-1 to TRBJ2-5; no reliable D call. CDR3 length: 15 amino acids. The V gene lost 4 bases and the J gene lost 5 bases, with 16 bases spanning the gap. Looked up from germline, CDR1 is KGHDR and CDR2 is SFDVKD. CDR3 sequence reads: CATSDPADGRETQYF. CDR3 sequence (DNA): TGTGCCACCAGTGACCCCGCTGACGGACGGGAGACCCAGTACTTC.

This clone came up a few times. The chain recombines TRBV13 with TRBJ1-3; 11 positions agree with TRBD1. The V gene's germline CDR1 is PRHDT and CDR2 FYEKMQ (reference sequence). V shed 5 bases and J 3 bases; nucleotides not matched to a gene: 9. The length of the CDR3 is 17 residues. The CDR3 region is CASSTRTGGLYGNTIYF. In DNA form, the CDR3 reads TGTGCCAGCAGCACCAGGACAGGGGGCTTGTATGGAAACACCATATATTTT.

This clone was observed a single time. The genes are TRBV6-1 and TRBJ2-7, with TRBD2 as a possible D gene (5 bases). The CDR3 length is 12 residues. V lost 3 bases and J lost 4, with 7 bases in between. Germline values: CDR1 MNHNS, CDR2 SASEGT. The CDR3 spells CASSERGYEQYF. The CDR3 nucleotides read TGTGCCAGCAGTGAGCGCGGGTACGAGCAGTACTTC.